A selection of T cell receptor beta chains follows, all from one sample in a study of TIL therapy for anti-PD-1-resistant metastatic lung cancer. Profiling relied on immunoSEQ multiplex PCR, and the TCRdb table lists in-frame clones only, not all of them. Of under 55,000 clones listed, roughly 85% were seen once; the top ten hold about 4.8%. This specimen consisted of blood, obtained at baseline. The source is a woman aged 25 to 80 with non-small cell lung cancer. Each CDR3 is given with its conserved first and last residue. The D gene is left open where the match is weak. Some rows mark clone size as missing; the rest say once, few, many or name a class of expanded clone.

d_gene,j_gene,abundance,v_gene,CDR3nt,CDR3aa
-,TRBJ2-1,-,TRBV25-1,TGTGCCAGCAGTGAAGTGAGGGGTTCCTACAATGAGCAGTTCTTC,CASSEVRGSYNEQFF
-,TRBJ2-2,-,TRBV10-1,TGCGCCAGTTCCCCCAGCCTAGGATGGGTCGGGGAGCTGTTTTTT,CASSPSLGWVGELFF
TRBD1,TRBJ1-5,few,TRBV2,TGTGCCAGCGGACAGGGCAATCAGCCCCAGCATTTT,CASGQGNQPQHF
-,TRBJ2-7,-,TRBV5-6,TGTGCCAGCAGCTTGGTCCCGACCTACGAGCAGTACTTC,CASSLVPTYEQYF
TRBD1,TRBJ2-7,-,TRBV4-3,TGCGCCAGCAGCAATGACCTCGGGACAGGGGGGGACGAGCAGTACTTC,CASSNDLGTGGDEQYF
-,TRBJ2-5,-,TRBV5-8,TGTGCCAGCAGCGCCTCGGCAAGCGCCTTTGGAGAGACCCAGTACTTC,CASSASASAFGETQYF
TRBD2,TRBJ2-6,once,TRBV4-1,TGCGCCAGCAGCCAAGGACTAGCGGGGGGTTCTGGGGCCAACGTCCTGACTTTC,CASSQGLAGGSGANVLTF
-,TRBJ1-2,-,TRBV4-1,TGCGCCAGCAGCCAAGATGCGGGGTGGGGAAACTATGGCTACACCTTC,CASSQDAGWGNYGYTF
TRBD1,TRBJ2-1,-,TRBV7-9,TGTGCCAGCAGCGGACAGGGGGATGAGCAGTTCTTC,CASSGQGDEQFF
-,TRBJ1-5,-,TRBV28,TGTGCCACCTGTAGAGATAGCAATCAGCCCCAGCATTTT,CATCRDSNQPQHF
-,TRBJ2-7,-,TRBV6-1,TGTGCCAGCATGGAAGGGGGGACCTACGAGCAGTACTTC,CASMEGGTYEQYF
TRBD2,TRBJ2-1,once,TRBV29-1,TGCAGCGTTGTGGGGCTAGCGGGAATCAATGAGCAGTTCTTC,CSVVGLAGINEQFF
-,TRBJ2-5,-,TRBV11-2,TGTGCCAGCAGCCAGGGTACTGGGGAGTCGAGTATAGAGACCCAGTACTTC,CASSQGTGESSIETQYF
TRBD1,TRBJ1-5,few,TRBV30,TGTGCCTGGTCCAGGGGGAAGCAGCCCCAGCATTTT,CAWSRGKQPQHF
TRBD1,TRBJ2-7,many,TRBV27,TGTGCCAGCAGGGCAGGGGGTTGGGGGGAGCAGTACTTC,CASRAGGWGEQYF
TRBD1,TRBJ1-1,few,TRBV23-1,TGCGCCAGCAGTCAATGGACAGGGGGCGTGAGTGGGAGTGAAGCTTTCTTT,CASSQWTGGVSGSEAFF
TRBD1,TRBJ2-1,-,TRBV18,TGTGCCAGCTCACCGATCCGGGACAGCCACAATGAGCAGTTCTTC,CASSPIRDSHNEQFF
-,TRBJ1-2,-,TRBV25-1,TGTGCCAGCAGTGAAAAGGGGCCTAGATGCCTCCGGGACCTCACCTTC,CASSEKGPRCLRDLTF
-,TRBJ1-5,-,TRBV28,TGTGCCAGCACCCTCGAGGGGGAGCCCCAGCATTTT,CASTLEGEPQHF
-,TRBJ1-2,-,TRBV7-9,TGTGCCAGCAGCTCGACAGCGAATAATGGCTACACCTTC,CASSSTANNGYTF
-,TRBJ1-1,-,TRBV4-1,TGCGCCAGCAGCCAATATTACAGCCAAGGGAACACTGAAGCTTTCTTT,CASSQYYSQGNTEAFF
-,TRBJ1-2,-,TRBV5-4,TGTGCCAGCAGCTTGGCCGGCTATGGCTACACCTTC,CASSLAGYGYTF
-,TRBJ2-3,-,TRBV9,TGTGCCAGCAGCGTAGTATCCACAGATACGCAGTATTTT,CASSVVSTDTQYF
-,TRBJ2-3,-,TRBV7-2,TGTGCCAGCAGCCGTGGGGTCACAGATACGCAGTATTTT,CASSRGVTDTQYF
-,TRBJ2-1,-,TRBV5-8,TGTGCCAGCAGCTTACAGGGAATTAAGCGCAATGAGCAGTTCTTC,CASSLQGIKRNEQFF
TRBD2,TRBJ2-1,once,TRBV28,TGTGCCAGCAGATATCGGACTAGCGGGAGGAGGGGTGAGCAGTTCTTC,CASRYRTSGRRGEQFF
-,TRBJ1-5,few,TRBV2,TGTGCCAGCGGCGACGGAGACAATCAGCCCCAGCATTTT,CASGDGDNQPQHF
-,TRBJ2-7,-,TRBV25-1,TGTGCCAGCAGGAGTTGGGGCTCCTACGAGCAGTACTTC,CASRSWGSYEQYF
TRBD2,TRBJ2-5,-,TRBV5-1,TGCGCCAGCAGCCCTCGGGAGGGGCACTGGGGTGAGACCCAGTACTTC,CASSPREGHWGETQYF